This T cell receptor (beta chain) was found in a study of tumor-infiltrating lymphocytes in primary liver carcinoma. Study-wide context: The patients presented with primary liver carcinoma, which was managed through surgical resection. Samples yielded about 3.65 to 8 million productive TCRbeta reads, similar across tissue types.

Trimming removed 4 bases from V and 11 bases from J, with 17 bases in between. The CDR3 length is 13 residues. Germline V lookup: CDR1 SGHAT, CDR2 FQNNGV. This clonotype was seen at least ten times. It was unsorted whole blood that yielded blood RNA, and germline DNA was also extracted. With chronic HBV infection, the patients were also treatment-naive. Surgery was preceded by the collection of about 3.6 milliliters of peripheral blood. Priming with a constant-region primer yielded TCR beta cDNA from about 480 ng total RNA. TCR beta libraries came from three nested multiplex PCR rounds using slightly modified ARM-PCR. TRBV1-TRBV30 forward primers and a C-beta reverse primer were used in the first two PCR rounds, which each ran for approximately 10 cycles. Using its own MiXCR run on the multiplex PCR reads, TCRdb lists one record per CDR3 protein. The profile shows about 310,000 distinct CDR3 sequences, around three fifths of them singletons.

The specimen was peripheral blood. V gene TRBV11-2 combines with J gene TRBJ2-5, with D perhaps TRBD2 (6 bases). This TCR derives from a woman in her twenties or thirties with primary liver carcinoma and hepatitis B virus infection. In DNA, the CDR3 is TGTGCCAGCAGCTGGGGACCGACTAGTTTGCAGTACTTC. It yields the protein CASSWGPTSLQYF.